The entry below describes one T cell receptor beta chain. Its antigen is undetermined. This sample stems from a study of T-cell memory formation after mild COVID-19. Study-wide background: There were largely donor-specific TCR clusters.

V gave up 1 base and J gave up 8 bases, with 11 bases separating them. Germline values: CDR1 MGHDK, CDR2 SYGVNS. The CDR3 contains 14 residues. The authors produced TCR alpha and TCR beta cDNA libraries with sample barcodes and UMIs by 5'RACE using constant-segment primers. TCRdb re-called the 5' RACE reads through MiXCR, storing one row per CDR3 protein. The top ten clones hold 3.5% to 5% of a sample with roughly 170,000 distinct CDR3 sequences, 15% to 20% of them seen once. Study findings and constraints: Day 15 to 85 contracting clones showed balanced CD4/CD8; later expanders leaned CD4+. Pre-infection memory already had some responding clones, implying cross-reactive memory joined.

This chain joins TRBV25-1 and TRBJ1-4; maybe TRBD1 (6 bases). This TCR was sampled from a man aged 18-30 years who had mild COVID-19 (a few samples of this study predate the infection). Cell type and time point are not known. Sequencing was carried out using PBMCs or a T cell subset sorted from them (not recorded which). This chain's CDR3 is CASSESGQTEKLFF. DNA for the CDR3: TGTGCCAGCAGTGAATCTGGACAGACAGAAAAACTGTTTTTT.